A selection of T cell receptor beta chains follows, all from one sample in a study of CD8 T cells in Susac syndrome. TCRdb fed the immunoSEQ multiplex PCR reads into MiXCR, producing one record per CDR3 protein. The sample carries around 200,000 distinct CDR3 sequences, roughly 94% recorded once. Source material: CD4+ T cells from PBMCs. These receptors originate from a human donor in good health. Each CDR3 is given with its conserved first and last residue. Only part of the rows carry a size: once, few, many, or a class if the clone is expanded.

abundance	v_gene	j_gene	CDR3aa
.	TRBV4-3	TRBJ2-1	CASSQDLIREQFF
.	TRBV5-1	TRBJ2-1	CASSLEVDNEQFF
once	TRBV20-1	TRBJ2-5	CSARLSRPETQYF
.	TRBV19	TRBJ1-1	CASSVPTGFGKDTEAFF
.	TRBV20-1	TRBJ2-3	CSASGDTQYF
.	TRBV20-1	TRBJ1-4	CSARGQGREKLFF
.	TRBV4-3	TRBJ1-5	CASSQDPPRSRPNQPQHF
.	TRBV2	TRBJ1-4	CASSGGTATNEKLFF
.	TRBV29-1	TRBJ2-2	CSAGSDHTGELFF
.	TRBV7-2	TRBJ2-3	CASSPAGVETDTQYF
.	TRBV20-1	TRBJ1-2	CSAAPSLRYTF
.	TRBV27	TRBJ1-5	CASRGRDQPQHF
.	TRBV9	TRBJ2-3	CASSGTVGSDTQYF
.	TRBV4-3	TRBJ1-2	CASSHDRRVNYGYTF
.	TRBV28	TRBJ2-1	CASSPPSGRGRGQFF
.	TRBV20-1	TRBJ1-2	CSLQGGYGYTF
.	TRBV3-1	TRBJ2-5	CASSGDLKGETQYF
.	TRBV29-1	TRBJ2-5	CSVEGRVTETQYF
.	TRBV9	TRBJ1-5	CASSVGQGPGQPQHF
.	TRBV24-1	TRBJ1-2	CATSDTTGGDGYTF
.	TRBV11-2	TRBJ2-1	CASSLGYSYNEQFF
few	TRBV12-3/TRBV12-4	TRBJ2-3	CASSRTSGSTDTQYF
.	TRBV2	TRBJ1-4	CASSDVGQGNEKLFF
.	TRBV9	TRBJ2-5	CASSVAGEQTGETQYF
.	TRBV25-1	TRBJ1-3	CASSLSGRSGNTIYF
.	TRBV7-9	TRBJ2-5	CASSSTPETQYF
.	TRBV28	TRBJ1-1	CASGGTGRYTEAFF
.	TRBV7-2	TRBJ2-3	CASSLAEDTQYF
.	TRBV6-5	TRBJ1-6	CASSYSGDDSPLHF
.	TRBV21-1	TRBJ1-6	CASSKARTGVTLDSPLHF
.	TRBV27	TRBJ2-7	CASSRTGPYEQYF
few	TRBV6-2/TRBV6-3	TRBJ1-2	CASSYNGQPTF
.	TRBV30	TRBJ2-1	CAWSRRATYNEQFF
.	TRBV24-1	TRBJ2-1	CATSGEEFSYNEQFF
.	TRBV7-2	TRBJ1-6	CASRPGTGVSPLHF
.	TRBV18	TRBJ2-3	CASSIGLETDTQYF
.	TRBV27	TRBJ1-4	CASSATNEKLFF
.	TRBV27	TRBJ1-1	CASSSLVGAFF
.	TRBV24-1	TRBJ2-1	CATSDKNVAESYNEQFF
.	TRBV7-3	TRBJ2-2	CASSLLDTGELFF
.	TRBV11-2	TRBJ2-7	CASRRDTHYEQYF
.	TRBV20-1	TRBJ1-5	CSARGGGSEEPQHF
few	TRBV3-1	TRBJ2-1	CASSGPYNEQFF
.	TRBV14	TRBJ1-6	CASSRAGTGTWSPLHF
.	TRBV12-3/TRBV12-4	TRBJ2-1	CASSPRDRVGEQFF
.	TRBV7-2	TRBJ1-2	CASRLQSNYGYTF
.	TRBV24-1	TRBJ2-1	CATSGTTSGRSNEQFF
.	TRBV6-5	TRBJ2-3	CASHSTDTQYF
.	TRBV30	TRBJ2-3	CAFGLSKSTDTQYF
.	TRBV30	TRBJ1-1	CAWSESVNTEAFF
once	TRBV29-1	TRBJ2-7	CSVESGSGGPYEQYF
.	TRBV20-1	TRBJ2-3	CSAPLAGTSTDTQYF
.	TRBV3-1	TRBJ2-1	CASSLQTGGIVVEQFF